Following are 8 T cell receptor beta chains from one sample sequenced in a study of blood T cell repertoires in COVID-19. Here immunoSEQ multiplex PCR was the method, and the copy in TCRdb shows in-frame clones only, minus some. In the table there are about 160,000 clones, around 82% of which are singletons. The sequenced sample was peripheral blood. Receptor source: a woman in her forties with COVID-19, enrolled during active disease.

V and J are TRBV7-2 and TRBJ1-6; TRBD1 matches at 8 bases. The germline CDR1 and CDR2 sequences are SGHTA and FQGNSA. The CDR3 has 15 residues. J lost 6 bases, V lost 1 base, and 2 bases had no gene match. CDR3 amino acids: CASSLGTGTNSPLHF. The CDR3 DNA sequence: TGTGCCAGCAGCTTAGGGACAGGGACTAATTCACCCCTCCACTTT.

The chain recombines TRBV2 with TRBJ1-3; tentatively, D is TRBD1 (5 bases). CDR1 and CDR2 from the germline V gene are SNHLY and FYNNEI. Trimming took 5 bases from V and 7 from J, leaving 9 bases between them. The CDR3 runs 12 residues. CDR3 amino acids: CASSRDSNTIYF. The CDR3 coding sequence is TGTGCCAGCAGTAGGGACTCTAACACCATATATTTT.

The rearrangement joins TRBV3-1 (or the pseudogene TRBV3-2) to TRBJ1-3; D might be TRBD1 (6 bases). Germline CDR1 LGHDT, CDR2 YNNKEL (reference sequence). The CDR3 is made up of 17 amino acids. Trimming left V 2 bases short and J 1 base short, with 15 bases between. The CDR3 spells CASSQKRGWASGNTIYF. CDR3 coding DNA: TGTGCCAGCAGCCAAAAGAGGGGGTGGGCGTCTGGAAACACCATATATTTT.

The chain recombines TRBV7-9 with TRBJ2-1, with a tentative D call TRBD2 (5 bases). Deletions cut 5 bases from V and 15 bases from J, with 17 bases between. The germline CDR1 and CDR2 sequences are SEHNR and FQNEAQ (reference sequence). CDR3 size: 12 residues. Written as DNA, the CDR3 is TGTGCCAGCAGCCCCGACGGGGTCCCGGGGTTCTTC. Translating gives CASSPDGVPGFF. Full variable domain (rest looked up from reference TRBV7-9 and TRBJ2-1): DTGVSQNPRHKITKRGQNVTFRCDPISEHNRLYWYRQTLGQGPEFLTYFQNEAQLEKSRLLSDRFSAERPKGSFSTLEIQRTEQGDSAMYLCASSPDGVPGFFGPGTRLTVL.

Here the CDR3 DNA reads TGCGCCAGCAGCATATACGGGACAGGGAGCGGCTACACCTTC. The encoded protein is CASSIYGTGSGYTF. V usage is TRBV5-1 and J usage is TRBJ1-2, with TRBD1 matching over 9 bases. The CDR3 spans 14 residues. The junction had 9 bases not matched to a gene; V was cut back by 4 bases and J by 8 bases. Per germline, CDR1 SGHRS and CDR2 YFSETQ.

This clone appeared a few times. This rearrangement joins TRBV4-1 to TRBJ2-5, with a tentative D call TRBD1 (6 bases). CDR1 and CDR2 (germline): MGHRA, YSYEKL. V lost 5 bases to trimming and J lost 3 bases, with 13 bases between them. The CDR3 spans 14 residues. The chain's CDR3 is CASSVTGQKETQYF. The CDR3 region has the DNA TGCGCCAGCAGCGTAACAGGACAGAAAGAGACCCAGTACTTC.

Only one count was recorded for this clone. The V gene is TRBV7-3, the J gene TRBJ2-3; TRBD2 matches at 8 bases. There are 13 residues in the CDR3. Trimming took 6 bases from V and 4 from J; bases not matched to a gene: 3. CDR1 and CDR2 (germline): SGHTA, FQGTGA. CDR3 nucleotides: TGTGCCAGCAGGATAGCGGGGCCAGATACGCAGTATTTT. It encodes CASRIAGPDTQYF.

This chain connects TRBV3-1 (or the pseudogene TRBV3-2) to TRBJ1-2; 12 bases fit TRBD1. Germline CDR1 is LGHDT and CDR2 is YNNKEL (reference sequence). CDR3 length: 15 amino acids. The V and J ends lost 4 bases and 7 bases, in that order; junction bases with no gene match: 7. The CDR3 nucleotides are TGTGCCAGCAGCCGGGACAGGGGGCTACTAGGTGGCTACACCTTC. Encoded protein: CASSRDRGLLGGYTF.